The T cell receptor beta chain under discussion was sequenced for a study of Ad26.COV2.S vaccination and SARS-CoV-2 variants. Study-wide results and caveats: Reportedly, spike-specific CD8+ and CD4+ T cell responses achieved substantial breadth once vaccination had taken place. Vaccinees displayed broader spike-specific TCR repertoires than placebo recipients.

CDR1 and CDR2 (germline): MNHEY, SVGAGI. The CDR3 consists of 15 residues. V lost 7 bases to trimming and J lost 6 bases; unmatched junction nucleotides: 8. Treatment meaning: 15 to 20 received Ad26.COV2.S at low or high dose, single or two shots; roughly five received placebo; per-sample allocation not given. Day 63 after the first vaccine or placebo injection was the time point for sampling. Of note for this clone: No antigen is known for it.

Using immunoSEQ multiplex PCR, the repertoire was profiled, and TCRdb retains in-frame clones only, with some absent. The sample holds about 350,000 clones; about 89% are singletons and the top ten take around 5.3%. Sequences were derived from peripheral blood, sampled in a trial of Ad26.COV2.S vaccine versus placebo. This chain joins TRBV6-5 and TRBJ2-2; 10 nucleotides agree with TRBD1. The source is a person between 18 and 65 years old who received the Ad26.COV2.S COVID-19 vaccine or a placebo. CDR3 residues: CASIFGTGASGELFF. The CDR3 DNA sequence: TGTGCCAGCATATTCGGGACAGGGGCATCCGGGGAGCTGTTTTTT.